These 15 T cell receptor beta chains share one sample of origin, sequenced in a study of blood T cells in healthy people across ages. Combining a sample-barcoded 5' primer with a J-beta primer mix, a second PCR ran for roughly 6 to 12 cycles. Via MiXCR, TCRdb re-called the 5' RACE reads, giving one row per CDR3 protein. The sample consists of fewer than 800,000 distinct CDR3 sequences, about 32% of them appearing once. The sample comprised blood. These receptors originate from a woman older than 75 in good health.

The chain employs TRBV20-1 and TRBJ2-7, with 8 bases fitting TRBD2. The CDR3 totals 14 residues. V dropped 3 bases and J dropped 3; count of bases not matched to a gene: 7. Germline V gene sequence: CDR1 DFQATT, CDR2 SNEGSKA (reference sequence). DNA for the CDR3: TGCAGTGCTAGCGGACTAGCTCCCTTCTACGAGCAGTACTTC. Its translation: CSASGLAPFYEQYF.

This clonotype was detected only a few times. This rearrangement joins TRBV30 to TRBJ1-2; D is unresolved. CDR3 length: 13 amino acids. Between the trimmed V and J ends, which lost 3 bases and 8 bases, there was a span of 16 bases. Germline lookup yields CDR1 GTSNPN and CDR2 SVGIG (reference sequence). The CDR3 here is CAWSTTRQGGYTF. CDR3 DNA: TGTGCCTGGAGCACAACCCGCCAAGGAGGCTACACCTTC.

Many counts were recorded for this clonotype. The V and J genes are TRBV20-1 and TRBJ2-7; perhaps TRBD2 as D (5 bases). In germline, CDR1 is DFQATT, CDR2 SNEGSKA (reference sequence). V lost 5 bases, J lost 3 bases, and 17 bases lay in between. This CDR3 has 14 residues. For the CDR3, the DNA is TGCAGTGCTGGTAGAGGGAATCGTTTCTACGAGCAGTACTTC. Translated, it gives CSAGRGNRFYEQYF.

The chain combines TRBV18 with TRBJ2-7; perhaps TRBD1 as D (5 bases). This CDR3 spans 15 amino acids. Germline values: CDR1 KGHSH, CDR2 LQKENI. V was cut by 3 bases and J by 2 bases, with 14 bases left in between. The CDR3 sequence: CASSPIQVGTYEQYF. DNA for the CDR3: TGTGCCAGCTCACCTATACAGGTTGGAACCTACGAGCAGTACTTC.

This clonotype was counted between two and nine times. A much larger clone lies a single base off, so this may be a read error. The chain is built from TRBV11-2 and TRBJ2-7, with D possibly TRBD2 on 6 matching bases. V lost 4 bases and J lost 7, with 26 bases in between. CDR3 length: 17 amino acids. From germline, CDR1 is SGHAT and CDR2 FQNNGV. CDR3 amino acids: CASSSPGGLKAYNEQYF. CDR3 DNA: TGTGCCAGCAGCTCGCCCGGGGGATTAAAAGCCTACAATGAGCAGTACTTC.

CDR3 sequence: CASSPDGGETQYF. The CDR3 coding sequence is TGTGCCAGCAGCCCCGATGGGGGAGAGACCCAGTACTTC. J is TRBJ2-5 and V is TRBV7-2; either TRBD1 or TRBD2 may supply D (5 bases each). This CDR3 comprises 13 residues. V lost 5 bases and J 4 bases, leaving 11 bases between the germline ends. The germline CDR1 and CDR2 sequences are SGHTA and FQGNSA.

The chain employs TRBV6-6 and TRBJ2-1; D is possibly TRBD2 (5 bases). The CDR3 covers 16 residues. Trimming stripped 5 bases from V and 7 bases from J, with 21 bases between. Germline V lookup: CDR1 MNHNY, CDR2 SVGAGI (reference sequence). CDR3: CASSPQMRVLYNEQFF. In nucleotides, the CDR3 is TGTGCCAGCAGTCCTCAGATGAGGGTTTTGTATAATGAGCAGTTCTTC.

The table lists this clonotype with many counts. V and J are TRBV5-1 and TRBJ2-7; the match to TRBD1 covers 9 bases. The junction had 19 bases not matched to a gene; V was cut back by 4 bases and J by 2 bases. CDR1 and CDR2 from the germline V gene are SGHRS and YFSETQ. CDR3 length equals 19 residues. CDR3 coding DNA: TGCGCCAGCAGCAGAGACCTAGGGACAGGGCTTTTAACCACCTACGAGCAGTACTTC. It codes for CASSRDLGTGLLTTYEQYF.

This clonotype was seen repeatedly, ten times or more. The rearrangement uses TRBV5-1 and TRBJ1-2, with a tentative D call TRBD1 (5 bases). V was shortened by 1 base and J by 13 bases, with 17 bases between the two germline ends. Germline CDR1 is SGHRS and CDR2 is YFSETQ. The CDR3 contains 13 residues. CDR3 in DNA: TGCGCCAGCAGCTTGACAGGAGGAGGATTTACCACCTTC. It yields the protein CASSLTGGGFTTF. Filled out from reference TRBV5-1 and TRBJ1-2, the complete variable domain reads KAGVTQTPRYLIKTRGQQVTLSCSPISGHRSVSWYQQTPGQGLQFLFEYFSETQRNKGNFPGRFSGRQFSNSRSEMNVSTLELGDSALYLCASSLTGGGFTTFGSGTRLTVV.

The chain has TRBV4-2 and TRBJ1-1; 8 bases match TRBD1. Germline CDR1 is LGHNA and CDR2 is YNFKEQ. The CDR3 has 17 amino acids. Trimming cost V 0 bases and J 7 bases; bases outside gene matches: 13. The CDR3 is CASSQDMHRGGMFEAFF. The CDR3 nucleotides are TGTGCCAGCAGCCAAGATATGCACAGGGGGGGGATGTTTGAAGCTTTCTTT.

This clonotype was seen many times. V and J are TRBV5-1 and TRBJ2-3, with unresolved D. This CDR3 region has 13 residues. Germline lookup yields CDR1 SGHRS and CDR2 YFSETQ. V was shortened by 2 bases and J by 4 bases, with 8 bases between the two germline ends. The CDR3 here is CASSFGPSDTQYF. The CDR3 bases are TGCGCCAGCAGCTTTGGACCCTCAGATACGCAGTATTTT.

The chain carries TRBV6-2 or TRBV6-3 and TRBJ1-5; D may be TRBD1 (6 bases). Germline CDR1 reads MNHEY; CDR2 reads SVGEGT. V was pared by 4 bases and J by 0 bases, with 13 bases between. This CDR3 has 16 amino acids. DNA for the CDR3: TGTGCCAGCAGTTCCGCCAGGGGAAATAGCAATCAGCCCCAGCATTTT. It specifies CASSSARGNSNQPQHF.

This rearrangement joins TRBV9 to TRBJ2-4, with D maybe TRBD2 (6 bases). The end of the DNA aligns better with TRBJ2-7, so the J call may be wrong. CDR1 and CDR2 from the germline V gene are SGDLS and YYNGEE. This CDR3 is built from 15 residues. CDR3 protein: CASSVDWGVDYEQYF. For the CDR3, the DNA is TGTGCCAGCAGCGTAGATTGGGGGGTGGACTACGAGCAGTACTTC.

This clonotype turned up a few times. The rearrangement joins TRBV6-5 to TRBJ1-1; tentatively, D is TRBD1 (5 bases). V lost 2 bases to trimming and J lost 6 bases, with 13 bases between them. The germline V gene has CDR1 MNHEY and CDR2 SVGAGI. The CDR3 spans 14 residues. Written as DNA, the CDR3 is TGTGCCAGCAGTTACGCAGGGAGTATCGCTGAAGCTTTCTTT. Its protein product is CASSYAGSIAEAFF.

The chain couples TRBV7-2 to TRBJ1-1; possibly TRBD1 for D (6 bases). The CDR3 is 14 residues long. Trimming removed 2 bases at V and 5 bases at J, with 12 bases between. CDR1 and CDR2 (germline): SGHTA, FQGNSA. CDR3 loop: CASSLITGSTEAFF. The DNA for the CDR3 is TGTGCCAGCAGCTTAATTACAGGGTCTACTGAAGCTTTCTTT.